Listed here are 22 T cell receptor beta chains from one sample, sequenced in a study of PD-L1 blockade in urothelial cancer. Time point meaning: pretreatment peripheral blood. Libraries were prepared by immunoSEQ multiplex PCR; TCRdb keeps only in-frame clonotypes and omits some of them. The repertoire has 40,000 to 50,000 clones, around 80% of them found once; the top ten carry about 3%. Source: PBMCs, taken around atezolizumab (anti-PD-L1) treatment. The receptors shown here come from a man between 65 and 79 years old with urothelial cancer.

The chain is built from TRBV7-2 and TRBJ2-1; D is perhaps TRBD1 (5 bases). CDR3 length: 14 residues. Per germline, CDR1 SGHTA and CDR2 FQGNSA. V shed 5 bases and J shed 8 bases, with 16 bases lying between them. CDR3 DNA sequence: TGTGCCAGCAGCACCAGACAGAACCGCGATGAGCAGTTCTTC. It specifies CASSTRQNRDEQFF. The full variable domain, with the rest looked up from reference TRBV7-2 and TRBJ2-1, is GAGVSQSPSNKVTEKGKDVELRCDPISGHTALYWYRQSLGQGLEFLIYFQGNSAPDKSGLPSDRFSAERTGGSVSTLTIQRTQQEDSAVYLCASSTRQNRDEQFFGPGTRLTVL.

V and J are TRBV6-5 and TRBJ2-7; 8 bases are a match to TRBD2. CDR3 length equals 14 residues. Trimming took 10 bases from V and 5 from J; bases not matched to a gene: 13. Germline V gene data show CDR1 as MNHEY and CDR2 as SVGAGI. The CDR3 region is CATSAGTRAHEQYF. The CDR3 coding sequence is TGTGCCACCAGCGCCGGGACTAGGGCTCACGAGCAGTACTTC.

In DNA form, the CDR3 reads TGTGCCAGCAGTGGGACAGTCGGTGGCTACACCTTC. Encoded protein: CASSGTVGGYTF. The chain has TRBV28 and TRBJ1-2; TRBD1 matches 7 bases. The CDR3 extends over 12 amino acids. The germline gives CDR1 MDHEN, CDR2 SYDVKM. The V gene end was trimmed by 5 bases and the J gene end by 7 bases; junction bases not matched to a gene: 4.

The rearrangement joins TRBV11-3 to TRBJ2-5, with 9 bases aligning to TRBD2. After removal of 1 base from V and 5 bases from J, the junction contained 5 bases not matched to a gene. This CDR3 spans 15 amino acids. CDR1 and CDR2 from the germline V gene are SGHNT and YENEEA. The DNA of the CDR3 is TGTGCCAGCAGCTTAGCCCCGCGGGAGGGGGAGACCCAGTACTTC. Translated, it gives CASSLAPREGETQYF.

The chain couples TRBV4-3 to TRBJ2-7, with a tentative D call TRBD1 (5 bases). Germline CDR1 LGHNA, CDR2 YSLEER. The CDR3 is made up of 16 amino acids. Trimming stripped 3 bases from V and 4 bases from J, with 19 bases between. The CDR3: CASSQQGLAGLYEQYF. The CDR3 coding sequence is TGCGCCAGCAGCCAGCAAGGGCTGGCAGGGTTGTACGAGCAGTACTTC.

J is TRBJ1-1 and V is TRBV14; D is unclear. Between the trimmed V and J ends, which lost 2 bases and 0 bases, there was a span of 7 bases. This CDR3 comprises 14 residues. Germline CDR1 and CDR2: SGHDN and FVKESK. The CDR3 coding sequence is TGTGCCAGCAGCCAACAGATAATGAACACTGAAGCTTTCTTT. Protein sequence: CASSQQIMNTEAFF.

V is TRBV18 and J is TRBJ2-1; D might be TRBD2 (6 bases). The CDR3 sequence is 15 residues long. Per germline, CDR1 KGHSH and CDR2 LQKENI. Trimming shortened V by 2 bases and J by 12 bases, and 20 bases separated the two germline ends. The CDR3 sequence: CASSPFSDASGGQFF. The CDR3 nucleotides read TGTGCCAGCTCACCATTTTCTGACGCGTCCGGGGGGCAGTTCTTC.

This chain links TRBV5-6 with TRBJ2-2; tentative D call: TRBD1 (6 bases). Germline CDR1 SGHDT, CDR2 YYEEEE. The CDR3 spans 15 residues. V lost 5 bases, J lost 1 base, and 12 bases lay in between. The CDR3 loop is CASSLWGQNTGELFF. The CDR3 nucleotides are TGTGCCAGCAGTCTTTGGGGACAGAACACCGGGGAGCTGTTTTTT.

This clone was seen a few times. The chain combines TRBV5-4 with TRBJ1-6, with D perhaps TRBD1 (5 bases). V was trimmed by 4 bases and J by 6 bases, leaving 14 bases between them. The length of the CDR3 is 15 residues. Germline-derived CDR1 and CDR2 are SGHNT and YYREEE (reference sequence). CDR3 protein: CASSPWRQGNSPLHF. The DNA for the CDR3 is TGTGCCAGCAGCCCTTGGCGGCAGGGTAATTCACCCCTCCACTTT.

The chain is built from TRBV6-5 and TRBJ2-7; TRBD1 matches at 7 bases. The CDR3 covers 12 residues. V lost 7 bases, J lost 5 bases, and 5 bases stayed unmatched. Germline CDR1 reads MNHEY; CDR2 reads SVGAGI. Written as DNA, the CDR3 is TGTGCCAGCATGAGGGGGCTCAACGAGCAGTACTTC. This encodes CASMRGLNEQYF.

The chain links TRBV28 to TRBJ1-1; no firm D call. Trimming took off 3 bases at V and 10 bases at J, with 9 bases between the two ends. Germline loops: CDR1 MDHEN, CDR2 SYDVKM. There are 11 residues in the CDR3. The CDR3 reads CASSFPGSAFF. DNA of the CDR3: TGTGCCAGCAGTTTCCCAGGTTCAGCTTTCTTT.

The J gene is TRBJ1-2, the V gene TRBV27, with 7 bases identical to TRBD1. This CDR3 spans 13 amino acids. Germline loops: CDR1 MNHEY, CDR2 SMNVEV (reference sequence). V dropped 5 bases and J dropped 4; count of bases not matched to a gene: 4. CDR3 sequence: CASSDRVGYGYTF. CDR3 in DNA: TGTGCCAGCAGTGACAGGGTTGGCTATGGCTACACCTTC.

The chain couples TRBV11-3 to TRBJ1-1, with 9 positions matching TRBD1. J gave up 3 bases and V 5 bases, and 1 base lay outside the gene matches. Germline loops: CDR1 SGHNT, CDR2 YENEEA. CDR3 length: 13 amino acids. CDR3 protein: CASSRDRDTEAFF. The CDR3 DNA follows: TGTGCCAGCAGCCGGGACAGGGACACTGAAGCTTTCTTT.

This clone has just a few counts. The chain combines TRBV6-6 with TRBJ1-2; D might be TRBD1 (6 bases). The CDR3 covers 14 residues. Trimming cost V 7 bases and J 2 bases, with 14 bases left between them. Germline V gives CDR1 MNHNY, CDR2 SVGAGI (reference sequence). CDR3 sequence (DNA): TGTGCCAGCAATAAGGGCAGGGGAAACTATGGCTACACCTTC. Translating gives CASNKGRGNYGYTF.

The rearrangement uses TRBV27 and TRBJ2-5, with 7 nucleotides matching TRBD1. The J segment lost 3 bases and the V segment lost 4 bases, leaving 5 bases of the junction unmatched. CDR3 length equals 14 residues. The germline CDR1 and CDR2 sequences are MNHEY and SMNVEV (reference sequence). The CDR3 protein is CASSYRGTEETQYF. The CDR3, as DNA: TGTGCCAGCAGTTACAGGGGTACGGAAGAGACCCAGTACTTC.

This chain joins TRBV9 and TRBJ2-1, with TRBD2 matching over 10 bases. Per the germline V gene, CDR1 is SGDLS and CDR2 is YYNGEE. V shed 0 bases and J 6 bases; nucleotides not matched to a gene: 6. CDR3 length: 16 amino acids. The CDR3 here is CASSVVSSGGSNEQFF. The CDR3 DNA reads as TGTGCCAGCAGCGTAGTGAGTAGCGGGGGGTCCAATGAGCAGTTCTTC.

The chain joins TRBV10-3 to TRBJ2-2; possibly TRBD2 for D (6 bases). The CDR3 has 14 amino acids. CDR1 is ENHRY and CDR2 is SYGVKD in the germline V gene. V dropped 4 bases and J dropped 7 bases, with 13 bases sitting between them. CDR3 nucleotide sequence: TGTGCCATCAGTGGCCGGGAGCTCGGCGGGGAGCTGTTTTTT. It is translated as CAISGRELGGELFF.

This chain connects TRBV6-4 to TRBJ2-3; tentative D call: TRBD1 (5 bases). This CDR3 spans 14 amino acids. Per the germline V gene, CDR1 is MRHNA and CDR2 is SNTAGT. V was trimmed by 4 bases and J by 5 bases, leaving 13 bases between them. CDR3 protein: CASSVGAKGDTQYF. The CDR3 DNA reads as TGTGCCAGCAGTGTTGGGGCCAAGGGAGATACGCAGTATTTT.

The CDR3 spells CASSRGQAANTGELFF. In DNA, the CDR3 is TGTGCCAGCAGCCGGGGACAGGCCGCGAACACCGGGGAGCTGTTTTTT. V usage is TRBV5-4 and J usage is TRBJ2-2; 8 positions match TRBD1. J was trimmed by 0 bases and V by 4 bases; bases with no gene match: 5. Germline lookup yields CDR1 SGHNT and CDR2 YYREEE (reference sequence). This CDR3 has 16 amino acids.

This chain connects TRBV5-6 to TRBJ2-7, with TRBD2 matching 10 bases. Trimming cost V 0 bases and J 1 base; bases outside gene matches: 4. The CDR3 runs 16 residues. Germline V CDR1 and CDR2: SGHDT, YYEEEE. CDR3 residues: CASSLAQRGGSYEQYF. As DNA, the CDR3 is TGTGCCAGCAGCTTGGCCCAGCGGGGGGGGTCCTACGAGCAGTACTTC.

A few counts support this clone. V is TRBV7-9 and J is TRBJ1-5; 7 bases match TRBD1. The germline V gene encodes CDR1 SEHNR and CDR2 FQNEAQ (reference sequence). The CDR3 consists of 15 residues. J gave up 4 bases and V 5 bases, and 8 bases lay outside the gene matches. The CDR3 DNA sequence: TGTGCCAGCAGCCCGTGGGACAGCTCTAATCAGCCCCAGCATTTT. Translating gives CASSPWDSSNQPQHF. The entire variable domain, with the rest obtained from reference TRBV7-9 and TRBJ1-5, is as follows: DTGVSQNPRHKITKRGQNVTFRCDPISEHNRLYWYRQTLGQGPEFLTYFQNEAQLEKSRLLSDRFSAERPKGSFSTLEIQRTEQGDSAMYLCASSPWDSSNQPQHFGDGTRLSIL.

The chain is built from TRBV9 and TRBJ2-2; 9 positions match TRBD1. CDR3 length: 16 residues. The junction had 5 bases not matched to a gene; V was cut back by 0 bases and J by 5 bases. Germline CDR1 SGDLS, CDR2 YYNGEE. The CDR3 DNA reads as TGTGCCAGCAGCGTAGGTCTTGGGACAGGGACCGGGGAGCTGTTTTTT. Residues: CASSVGLGTGTGELFF.